A selection of T cell receptor beta chains follows, all from one sample in a study of blood T cell repertoires in COVID-19. Some clones are missing from TCRdb's copy, which holds only in-frame ones; the method was immunoSEQ multiplex PCR. The table lists approximately 340,000 clones, about 89% of them singletons. The sequenced sample consisted of PBMCs or T cells enriched from blood (not recorded which). The receptors were gathered from a woman in her thirties or forties who had been exposed to COVID-19. Both conserved end residues are part of each CDR3. The order of the fields is clone size, D gene, V gene, J gene, CDR3 DNA, CDR3 protein. A D gene is named only where the DNA matches it firmly. Not all rows give a size; the values are once, few, many and, for expanded clones, a class.

.	TRBD2	TRBV5-6	TRBJ2-1	TGTGCCAGCAGCCTATTCAGCGGGAGTAAGGTAAATGAGCAGTTCTTC	CASSLFSGSKVNEQFF
.	TRBD1	TRBV2	TRBJ2-1	TGTGCCAGCAGTTTCGGGACAGAATACAATGAGCAGTTCTTC	CASSFGTEYNEQFF
once	.	TRBV7-2	TRBJ1-1	TGTGCCAGCAGCTTATTGGCACGTAAACAGGAAGCTTTCTTT	CASSLLARKQEAFF
.	.	TRBV5-1	TRBJ1-2	TGCGCCAGCAGCTTGGAAGGGGGTTTCGGCTATGGCTACACCTTC	CASSLEGGFGYGYTF
.	TRBD2	TRBV29-1	TRBJ2-7	TGCAGCGTTGAACTAGCGGGGCGATACGAGCAGTACTTC	CSVELAGRYEQYF
once	.	TRBV7-8	TRBJ2-2	TGTGCCAGCAAGGCAGGGGCGGGCACCGGGGAGCTGTTTTTT	CASKAGAGTGELFF
.	.	TRBV7-9	TRBJ1-1	TGTGCCAGCAGCTCCCAAGTCAGGCGGGGTTTCTTT	CASSSQVRRGFF
.	TRBD1	TRBV2	TRBJ1-3	TGTGCCAGCCTAGGACAGGGGGCGCGTGGAAACACCATATATTTT	CASLGQGARGNTIYF
.	.	TRBV18	TRBJ2-7	TGTGCCAGCTCCGCGGGCAGGGGCCCCACCGAGCAGTACTTC	CASSAGRGPTEQYF
.	.	TRBV12-3/TRBV12-4	TRBJ1-1	TGTGCCAGCAGCGGCAGGTTCTTTGAAGCTTTCTTT	CASSGRFFEAFF
few	.	TRBV27	TRBJ1-1	TGTGCCAGCAGTTTACGGGGAATGCGGTCTACTGAAGCTTTCTTT	CASSLRGMRSTEAFF
.	.	TRBV19	TRBJ2-1	TGTGCCAGTAGTGCGGCGTACCAGAACGAGCAGTTCTTC	CASSAAYQNEQFF
.	TRBD1	TRBV9	TRBJ1-2	TGTGCCAGCAGCGTAGGGGACAGGAGCTATGGCTACACCTTC	CASSVGDRSYGYTF
.	TRBD2	TRBV7-3	TRBJ2-1	TGTGCCAGCAGCGATTTACGGGAGGGCAGAAATGAGCAGTTCTTC	CASSDLREGRNEQFF
few	TRBD1	TRBV7-3	TRBJ2-3	TGTGCCAGCAGCTCCGACAGGGGCCCCGCGAGTACGCAGTATTTT	CASSSDRGPASTQYF
.	TRBD1	TRBV24-1	TRBJ2-3	TGTGCCACCAGTCAGACAGGGGTTGGTACAGATACGCAGTATTTT	CATSQTGVGTDTQYF
.	.	TRBV27	TRBJ1-1	TGTGCCAGCAGTTTACAGGGGTACACTGAAGCTTTCTTT	CASSLQGYTEAFF
.	TRBD1	TRBV4-1	TRBJ2-3	TGCGCCAGCAGCCAAGTACAGGGGGCCCTTAGCACAGATACGCAGTATTTT	CASSQVQGALSTDTQYF
.	.	TRBV20-1	TRBJ2-3	TGCAGTGCTAGTGGCGGAACGAGCACAGATACGCAGTATTTT	CSASGGTSTDTQYF
few	.	TRBV30	TRBJ1-2	TGTGCCTTGACCCTCGCAGGCGGCTACACCTTC	CALTLAGGYTF
.	.	TRBV2	TRBJ2-7	TGTGCCAGCAGAGAGGGACTCGCCCTACTCGAGCAGTACTTC	CASREGLALLEQYF
.	.	TRBV12-3/TRBV12-4	TRBJ1-5	TGTGCCACCGGTGGACAGAACAATCAGCCCCAGCATTTT	CATGGQNNQPQHF
.	.	TRBV7-2	TRBJ1-3	TGTGCCAGCAGCTTAGTTCCCATAACGGGGAACACCATATATTTT	CASSLVPITGNTIYF
.	TRBD1	TRBV5-6	TRBJ2-5	TGTGCCAGCACCTCCCGGAGAGGGGGCGCGGAGACCCAGTACTTC	CASTSRRGGAETQYF
.	.	TRBV5-6	TRBJ1-6	TGTGCCAGCAGCTTACGGAGGGATTCACCCCTCCACTTT	CASSLRRDSPLHF
.	TRBD1	TRBV19	TRBJ1-2	TGTGCCAGTAGTTGGGGACAGGGGGGGCCTAACTATGGCTACACCTTC	CASSWGQGGPNYGYTF
.	.	TRBV5-6	TRBJ2-1	TGTGCCAGCAGCTTGATGAAGAGCTCCTACAATGAGCAGTTCTTC	CASSLMKSSYNEQFF
.	.	TRBV5-1	TRBJ2-7	TGCGCCAGCAGCTTGCAAGGGCTAGCGTACGAGCAGTACTTC	CASSLQGLAYEQYF
.	TRBD2	TRBV5-1	TRBJ2-3	TGCGCCAGCAGCGTAGGCACCGGGACTAGAGCGGATACGCAGTATTTT	CASSVGTGTRADTQYF
.	TRBD2	TRBV5-6	TRBJ2-2	TGTGCCAGCAGCTTGGACCGGGGAGGGTACACCGGGGAGCTGTTTTTT	CASSLDRGGYTGELFF
.	.	TRBV10-3	TRBJ2-3	TGTGCCATCAGTGGGGGGACATTCGGAACCACAGATACGCAGTATTTT	CAISGGTFGTTDTQYF
.	TRBD2	TRBV4-3	TRBJ2-1	TGCGCCAGCAGCGGGAGGGCGGGCGATTCCTACAATGAGCAGTTCTTC	CASSGRAGDSYNEQFF
.	TRBD1	TRBV6-5	TRBJ1-2	TGTGCCAGCAGTTACTCCCGGACAGGGATCTATGGCTACACCTTC	CASSYSRTGIYGYTF
.	TRBD2	TRBV9	TRBJ2-1	TGTGCCAGCAGCGACCGGGAGGGCTCCTACAATGAGCAGTTCTTC	CASSDREGSYNEQFF
.	.	TRBV18	TRBJ2-1	TGTGCCAGCTCACCAGCCGGGACTGCTACCTACAATGAGCAGTTCTTC	CASSPAGTATYNEQFF
once	TRBD1	TRBV5-4	TRBJ1-1	TGTGCCAGCAGCACGAAACAGGGGGCCACTGAAGCTTTCTTT	CASSTKQGATEAFF
once	.	TRBV3-1/TRBV3-2	TRBJ2-1	TGTGCCAGCAGCCAAGACCCGGGAAAGGGTGAGCAGTTCTTC	CASSQDPGKGEQFF
.	TRBD1	TRBV7-2	TRBJ1-5	TGTGCCAGCAGCTTAGAGACAGGGGTTAGCAATCAGCCCCAGCATTTT	CASSLETGVSNQPQHF
.	TRBD2	TRBV27	TRBJ2-7	TGTGCCAGCAGCCAGAGAGAGACTAGCGGGAGTTGGGAGCAGTACTTC	CASSQRETSGSWEQYF
.	TRBD1	TRBV30	TRBJ1-4	TGTGCCTGGGCGGACAGGGGGCGTGAAAAACTGTTTTTT	CAWADRGREKLFF
.	.	TRBV7-3	TRBJ1-2	TGTGCCAGCAGCTTAAATTCACTCAACTATGGCTACACCTTC	CASSLNSLNYGYTF
.	.	TRBV2	TRBJ1-5	TGTGCCAGCAGAGAGTATAGCAATCAGCCCCAGCATTTT	CASREYSNQPQHF
.	.	TRBV7-8	TRBJ1-3	TGTGCCAGCAGCCAGGGACAAGTCTCTGGAAACACCATATATTTT	CASSQGQVSGNTIYF
.	.	TRBV6-5	TRBJ2-1	TGTGCCAGCAGTTTGAGGAATGAGCAGTTCTTC	CASSLRNEQFF
.	TRBD1	TRBV3-1/TRBV3-2	TRBJ1-1	TGTGCCAGCAGCCACATGTTGGGACAGGGGGCGCACACTGAAGCTTTCTTT	CASSHMLGQGAHTEAFF
.	TRBD1	TRBV7-6	TRBJ1-3	TGTGCCAGCAGCGAGACAGGGGCGACTGGAAACACCATATATTTT	CASSETGATGNTIYF
once	.	TRBV19	TRBJ2-2	TGTGCCAGTAGGACCTACGGGGATCCCGGGGAGCTGTTTTTT	CASRTYGDPGELFF
.	TRBD1	TRBV6-6	TRBJ1-5	TGTGCCAGCCGGACAGGCGATCAGCCCCAGCATTTT	CASRTGDQPQHF
.	TRBD1	TRBV18	TRBJ2-1	TGTGCCAGCTCACCAGGACAGGGGGGATACAATGAGCAGTTCTTC	CASSPGQGGYNEQFF
.	TRBD1	TRBV7-9	TRBJ1-4	TGTGCCAGCAGCTTGACAGGGGCGGGGGAAAAACTGTTTTTT	CASSLTGAGEKLFF
once	TRBD1	TRBV9	TRBJ2-1	TGTGCCAGCAGCACCTACAGGGGGCTCTCCTACAATGAGCAGTTCTTC	CASSTYRGLSYNEQFF
.	TRBD2	TRBV10-1	TRBJ2-1	TGCGCCAGCAGTGAGAAGTCTAGCGGAAACAATGAGCAGTTCTTC	CASSEKSSGNNEQFF
.	TRBD2	TRBV24-1	TRBJ2-1	TGTGCCACCTCGCCGGGACTAGCGGCATACAATGAGCAGTTCTTC	CATSPGLAAYNEQFF
.	.	TRBV5-4	TRBJ2-7	TGTGCCAGCAGCCGTGGCCCCGCGACAGAGACCTACGAGCAGTACTTC	CASSRGPATETYEQYF
.	TRBD2	TRBV19	TRBJ2-2	TGTGCCAGTAGTATACTAGCGGCCAACACCGGGGAGCTGTTTTTT	CASSILAANTGELFF